This T cell receptor beta chain emerged from a study of CDR3 diversity in severe acne. The CDR3 spans 17 residues. CDR1 is SGHNT and CDR2 is YYREEE in the germline V gene (reference sequence). After removal of 3 bases from V and 3 bases from J, the junction contained 13 bases not matched to a gene. A single record per CDR3 protein comes from TCRdb applying MiXCR to the PCR reads. The repertoire has about 97,000 distinct CDR3 sequences, around 53% of them found once; the top ten carry over 10%. Ten or more counts support this clonotype. This sequence was found in a male donor with acne. The genes are TRBV5-4 and TRBJ1-1; 8 bases are shared with TRBD1. Sequencing was carried out using blood. DNA for the CDR3: TGTGCCAGCAGCTCACTCGGACAGGGTAGATGGTACACTGAAGCTTTCTTT. This encodes CASSSLGQGRWYTEAFF.